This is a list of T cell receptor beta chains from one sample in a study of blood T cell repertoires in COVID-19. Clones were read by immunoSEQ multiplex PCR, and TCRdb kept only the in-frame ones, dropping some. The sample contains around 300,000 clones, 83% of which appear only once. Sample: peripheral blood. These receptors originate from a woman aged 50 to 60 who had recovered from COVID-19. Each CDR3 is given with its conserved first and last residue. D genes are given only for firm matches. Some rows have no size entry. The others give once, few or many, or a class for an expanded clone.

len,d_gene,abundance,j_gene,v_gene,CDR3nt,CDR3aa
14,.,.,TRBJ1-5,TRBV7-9,TGTGCCAGCAGCTGGGGGCCGAGCAATCAGCCCCAGCATTTT,CASSWGPSNQPQHF
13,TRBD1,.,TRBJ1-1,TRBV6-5,TGTGCCTCTTTGGAGGGGGCTTACACTGAAGCTTTCTTT,CASLEGAYTEAFF
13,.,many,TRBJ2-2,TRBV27,TGTGCCAGCAGGGGACAGAACACCGGGGAGCTGTTTTTT,CASRGQNTGELFF
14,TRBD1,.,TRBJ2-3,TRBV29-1,TGCAGCGCCCACGGGACAGGGGATATAGATACGCAGTATTTT,CSAHGTGDIDTQYF
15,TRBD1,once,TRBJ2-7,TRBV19,TGTGCCAGTAGTATTTCGTCAGGGGGCTCCTACGAGCAGTACTTC,CASSISSGGSYEQYF
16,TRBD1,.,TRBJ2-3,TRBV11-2,TGTGCCAGCAGCTTATGGGCGGCAGGGGGCATAGGCGCGCAGTATTTT,CASSLWAAGGIGAQYF
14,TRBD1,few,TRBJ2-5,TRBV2,TGTGCCAGTACTAGGACAGGGCTCAGAGAGACCCAGTACTTC,CASTRTGLRETQYF
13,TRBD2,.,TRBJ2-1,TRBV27,TGTGCCAGCAGTTTTCGGGGGGGCAATGAGCAGTTCTTC,CASSFRGGNEQFF
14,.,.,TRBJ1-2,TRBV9,TGTGCCAGCAGCCCACAGCGACAGAGCTATGGCTACACCTTC,CASSPQRQSYGYTF
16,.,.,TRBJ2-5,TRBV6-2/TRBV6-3,TGTGCCAGCAGTTATGGCGTACTAGTTGACCAAGAGACCCAGTACTTC,CASSYGVLVDQETQYF
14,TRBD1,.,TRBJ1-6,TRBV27,TGTGCCAGCAGGGACAGGGTAAATAATTCACCCCTCCACTTT,CASRDRVNNSPLHF
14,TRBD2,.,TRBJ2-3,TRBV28,TGTGCCAGCAGTTTTCTAGCGGGCACAGATACGCAGTATTTT,CASSFLAGTDTQYF
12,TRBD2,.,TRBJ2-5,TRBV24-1,TGTGCCAGCAACGGGGGGGGTGAGACCCAGTACTTC,CASNGGGETQYF
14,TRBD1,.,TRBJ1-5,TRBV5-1,TGCGCCAGCAGCTCCGGACAGGGGGGTCAGCCCCAGCATTTT,CASSSGQGGQPQHF
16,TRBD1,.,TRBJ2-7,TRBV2,TGTGCCAGCAGTTACTCTCAGGACAGGGGCTCCTACGAGCAGTACTTC,CASSYSQDRGSYEQYF
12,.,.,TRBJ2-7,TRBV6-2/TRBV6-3,TGTGCCAGCAGTTACCCCACCTACGAGCAGTACTTC,CASSYPTYEQYF
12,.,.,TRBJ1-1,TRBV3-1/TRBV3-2,TGTGCCAGCAGCCAAGCGGGCACTGAAGCTTTCTTT,CASSQAGTEAFF
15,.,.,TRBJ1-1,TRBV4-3,TGCGCCAGCAGCCAAGATTTCCGGGGGAACACTGAAGCTTTCTTT,CASSQDFRGNTEAFF
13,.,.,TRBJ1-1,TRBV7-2,TGTGCCAGCAGCTTTGGCGGGAGCACTGAAGCTTTCTTT,CASSFGGSTEAFF
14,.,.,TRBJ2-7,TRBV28,TGTGCCAGCAGTCGCCCAGGGGGGACTAGTCAAAGGGGCTTC,CASSRPGGTSQRGF
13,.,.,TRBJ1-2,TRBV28,TGTGCCAGCAGTTTGCAGGGGACCTATGGCTACACCTTC,CASSLQGTYGYTF
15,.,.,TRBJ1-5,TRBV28,TGTGCCAGCAGCCCCGGGGTACGGGACAATCAGCCCCAGCATTTT,CASSPGVRDNQPQHF
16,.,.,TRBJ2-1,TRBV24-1,TGTGCCACCAGTGATTGGACCCCTCACGGGGAGAATGAGCAGTTCTTC,CATSDWTPHGENEQFF
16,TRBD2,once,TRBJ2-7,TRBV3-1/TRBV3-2,TGTGCCAGCAGCCAAGATCGGTGGGAGGGCCGATACGAGCAGTACTTC,CASSQDRWEGRYEQYF
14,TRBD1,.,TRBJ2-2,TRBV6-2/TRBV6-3,TGTGCCAGCAGTGGGACAGGCGGAACCGGGGAGCTGTTTTTT,CASSGTGGTGELFF
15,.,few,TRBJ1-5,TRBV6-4,TGTGCCAGCAGTGAGGGGGGGACGACGGGGCAGCCCCAGCATTTT,CASSEGGTTGQPQHF